The rows below give T cell receptor beta chains drawn from one sample of a study of T cells in Graves' hyperthyroidism and ophthalmopathy. TCRdb used MiXCR to reprocess the multiplex PCR reads, holding one entry per CDR3 protein. The table includes about 400,000 distinct CDR3 sequences, 25% detected once. The sample was blood. These receptors came from a man in his fifties with Graves' hyperthyroidism. Each CDR3 is given with its conserved first and last residue. Each record gives: V gene, J gene, clone size, D gene, CDR3 DNA, CDR3 protein. A D gene is named only where the DNA matches it firmly. Only some rows state a clone size, as once, few, many or a class for expanded clones.

>TRBV2|TRBJ2-7|many|.
TGTGCCAGCAGTGATGGGGGCAGGGCGAACTACGAGCAGTACTTC
CASSDGGRANYEQYF
>TRBV20-1|TRBJ2-3|.|.
TGCAGTGCTAGAGTTGCGGTAGGGGATACGCAGTATTTT
CSARVAVGDTQYF
>TRBV5-1|TRBJ2-7|.|TRBD2
TGCGCCAGCAGCTTGTACGCTGCGGGAGCTAGCCACGAGCAGTACTTC
CASSLYAAGASHEQYF
>TRBV20-1|TRBJ2-5|.|.
TGCAGTGCTCTTCGGGGGCGTCAGCCTCAAGAGACCCAGTACTTC
CSALRGRQPQETQYF
>TRBV5-1|TRBJ2-7|.|.
TGCGCCAGCAGCTCCCCCTTGGGCGGGACCTACGAGCAGTACTTC
CASSSPLGGTYEQYF
>TRBV7-6|TRBJ1-1|.|.
TGTGCCAGCAGCTTTACTTACAGGGAAATGAACACTGAAGCTTTCTTT
CASSFTYREMNTEAFF
>TRBV20-1|TRBJ2-3|many|TRBD2
TGCAGTGCTGAACGACTAGCGGGAGTGGCAGATACGCAGTATTTT
CSAERLAGVADTQYF
>TRBV13|TRBJ2-1|few|.
TGTGCCAGCGGCTTCCGAACTAGTAACAATGAGCAGTTCTTC
CASGFRTSNNEQFF
>TRBV7-2|TRBJ1-1|many|.
TGTGCCAGCAGCTTACAGGGGTGGACTGAAGCTTTCTTT
CASSLQGWTEAFF
>TRBV7-3|TRBJ2-5|.|TRBD2
TGTGCCAGCAGCTTAAGCGGGAGTGGAAGTGAGACCCAGTACTTC
CASSLSGSGSETQYF
>TRBV6-1|TRBJ1-1|few|.
TGTGCCAGCACTCAGGGGAAGAACACTGAAGCTTTCTTT
CASTQGKNTEAFF
>TRBV20-1|TRBJ1-1|many|TRBD1
TGCAGTGCTAGAGGGACAGGGCCGATGAACACTGAAGCTTTCTTT
CSARGTGPMNTEAFF
>TRBV12-3/TRBV12-4|TRBJ2-1|many|TRBD2
TGTGCCAGCAGTCGGACTAGCGGACAGTACAATGAGCAGTTCTTC
CASSRTSGQYNEQFF
>TRBV12-5|TRBJ2-7|many|TRBD1
TGTGCTAGTGGTTGGCCGTTAGCAGGGGGAAGGGACGAGCAGTACTTC
CASGWPLAGGRDEQYF
>TRBV6-1|TRBJ2-7|.|.
TGTGCCAGCAGTGAACCCTCAACCTACGAGCAGTACTTC
CASSEPSTYEQYF